This TCR beta chain is drawn from a study of OX40 agonist ivuxolimab in advanced cancers. Study-wide background: In this cohort, patients received ivuxolimab, an agonistic anti-OX40 (CD134) antibody. Patients enrolled in dose escalation were diagnosed with hepatocellular carcinoma, melanoma, renal cell or head and neck cancer.

Sequencing was performed with immunoSEQ multiplex PCR; in TCRdb, only in-frame clones are kept and a portion is missing. The sample holds about 88,000 clones, approximately 89% seen once. This clone appeared once. Its antigen remains unknown. J gave up 0 bases and V 5 bases, and 8 bases lay outside the gene matches. The V gene's germline CDR1 is SGHAT and CDR2 FQNNGV. CDR3 size: 19 residues. Study conclusions and caveats: Among the lowest levels of clonal expansion were found in partial responders at 0.1-3.0 mg/kg.

The sequencing used CD4+ or CD8+ T cells sorted from blood, collected in a trial of the OX40 agonist ivuxolimab. The V gene is TRBV11-2, the J gene TRBJ2-1, with 15 bases identical to TRBD2. The origin of this receptor is an adult with an advanced solid tumor such as melanoma, head and neck, liver or kidney cancer. CDR3 in amino acids: CASSPGLAGGASSYNEQFF. CDR3 coding DNA: TGTGCCAGCAGCCCAGGACTAGCGGGAGGGGCAAGCTCCTACAATGAGCAGTTCTTC.